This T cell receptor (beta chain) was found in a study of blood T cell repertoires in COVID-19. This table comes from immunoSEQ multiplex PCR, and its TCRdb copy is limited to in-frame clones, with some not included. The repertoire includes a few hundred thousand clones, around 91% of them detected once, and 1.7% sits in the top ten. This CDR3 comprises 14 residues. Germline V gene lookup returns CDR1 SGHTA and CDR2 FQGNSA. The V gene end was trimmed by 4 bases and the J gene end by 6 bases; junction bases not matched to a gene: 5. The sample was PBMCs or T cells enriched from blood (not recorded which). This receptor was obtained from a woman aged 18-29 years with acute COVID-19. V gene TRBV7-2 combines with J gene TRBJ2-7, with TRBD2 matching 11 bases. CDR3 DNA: TGTGCCAGCAGCTCGACTAGCGGGATCGGCGAGCAGTACTTC. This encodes CASSSTSGIGEQYF.